The entry that follows covers one TCR beta chain sequence. Antigen: not known. Measured with immunoSEQ multiplex PCR; TCRdb has only the in-frame clones, and not every one. The table lists more than 150,000 clones, around 84% of them singletons. These data belong to a study of cytomegalovirus exposure and HLA in healthy donors. Study overall: In a later analysis, the 130 or so validation repertoires were reported to have used the same platform as the 600 to 800 first-cohort repertoires. Findings and caveats of the study: While the bulk of TCR sequences proved rare, some public TCRs turned up in many donors. The study recorded 150 to 200 TCR beta chains that were cytomegalovirus-associated.

While the first cohort had around 700 subjects, the donors belonged to the separate validation cohort of 100 to 150 subjects. Germline assignment: CDR1 MDHEN and CDR2 SYDVKM. The ends were cut back, 7 bases at V and 1 base at J, with 11 bases in the middle. The CDR3 covers 13 residues. This rearrangement joins TRBV28 to TRBJ2-7; D is perhaps TRBD2 (6 bases). This sequence was found in a man younger than 30 in good health and CMV-seropositive. The sample was PBMCs. The CDR3 sequence is CASNTGDSYEQYF. DNA for the CDR3: TGTGCCAGCAATACGGGGGATTCCTACGAGCAGTACTTC.